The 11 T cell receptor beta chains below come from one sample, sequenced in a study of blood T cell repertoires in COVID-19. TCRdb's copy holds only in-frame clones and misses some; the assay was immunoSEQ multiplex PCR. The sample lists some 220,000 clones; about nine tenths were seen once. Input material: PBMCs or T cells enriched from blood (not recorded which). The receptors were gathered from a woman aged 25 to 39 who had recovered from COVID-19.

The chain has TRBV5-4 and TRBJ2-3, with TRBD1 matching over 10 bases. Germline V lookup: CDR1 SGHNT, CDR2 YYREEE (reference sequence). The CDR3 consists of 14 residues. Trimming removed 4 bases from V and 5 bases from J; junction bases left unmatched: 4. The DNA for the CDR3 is TGTGCCAGCAGCCGGGACAGGGGTAGAGATACGCAGTATTTT. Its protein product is CASSRDRGRDTQYF. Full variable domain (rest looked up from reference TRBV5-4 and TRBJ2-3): ETGVTQSPTHLIKTRGQQVTLRCSSQSGHNTVSWYQQALGQGPQFIFQYYREEENGRGNFPPRFSGLQFPNYSSELNVNALELDDSALYLCASSRDRGRDTQYFGPGTRLTVL.

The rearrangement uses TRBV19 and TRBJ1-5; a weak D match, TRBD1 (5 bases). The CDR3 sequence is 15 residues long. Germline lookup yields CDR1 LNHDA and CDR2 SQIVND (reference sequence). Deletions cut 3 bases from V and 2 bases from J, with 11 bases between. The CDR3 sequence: CASSIDIGGNQPQHF. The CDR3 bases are TGTGCCAGTAGTATTGATATAGGGGGCAATCAGCCCCAGCATTTT.

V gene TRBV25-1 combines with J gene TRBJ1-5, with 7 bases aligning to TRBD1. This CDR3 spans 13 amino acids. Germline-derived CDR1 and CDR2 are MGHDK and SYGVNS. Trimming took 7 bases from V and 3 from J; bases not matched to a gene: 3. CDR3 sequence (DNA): TGTGCCAGCACCGGACAGGACAATCAGCCCCAGCATTTT. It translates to CASTGQDNQPQHF.

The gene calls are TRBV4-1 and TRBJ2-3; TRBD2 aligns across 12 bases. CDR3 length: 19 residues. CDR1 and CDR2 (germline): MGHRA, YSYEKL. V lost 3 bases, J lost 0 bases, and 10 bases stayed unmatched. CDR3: CASSHSLTSGGYSTDTQYF. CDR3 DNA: TGCGCCAGCAGCCATAGTTTAACTAGCGGGGGGTATAGCACAGATACGCAGTATTTT.

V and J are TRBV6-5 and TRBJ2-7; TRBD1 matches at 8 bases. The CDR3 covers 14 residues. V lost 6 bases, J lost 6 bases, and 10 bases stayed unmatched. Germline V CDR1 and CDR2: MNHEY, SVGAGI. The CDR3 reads CASRFGQGPFEQYF. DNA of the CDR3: TGTGCCAGCAGGTTTGGACAGGGACCGTTCGAGCAGTACTTC.

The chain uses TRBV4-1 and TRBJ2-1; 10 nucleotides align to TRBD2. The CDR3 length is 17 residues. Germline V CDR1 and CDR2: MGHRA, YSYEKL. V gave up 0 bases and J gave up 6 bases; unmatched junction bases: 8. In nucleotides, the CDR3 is TGCGCCAGCAGCCAAGATCCCAGCGGGGGGGCCCTCAATGAGCAGTTCTTC. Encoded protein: CASSQDPSGGALNEQFF.

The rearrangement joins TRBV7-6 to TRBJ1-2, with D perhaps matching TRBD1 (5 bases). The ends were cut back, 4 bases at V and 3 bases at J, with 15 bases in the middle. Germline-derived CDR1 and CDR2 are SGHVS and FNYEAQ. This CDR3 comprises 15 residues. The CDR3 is CASSSPRGLHYGYTF. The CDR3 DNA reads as TGTGCCAGCAGCTCCCCGCGGGGACTCCACTATGGCTACACCTTC. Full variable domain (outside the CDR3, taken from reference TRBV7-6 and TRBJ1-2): GAGVSQSPRYKVTKRGQDVALRCDPISGHVSLYWYRQALGQGPEFLTYFNYEAQQDKSGLPNDRFSAERPEGSISTLTIQRTEQRDSAMYRCASSSPRGLHYGYTFGSGTRLTVV.

CDR3 region: CASSEGAENIQYF. CDR3 nucleotide sequence: TGTGCCAGCAGCGAGGGGGCGGAAAACATTCAGTACTTC. V usage is TRBV12-3 or TRBV12-4 and J usage is TRBJ2-4, with 7 bases that match TRBD1. V gave up 6 bases and J gave up 5 bases; unmatched junction bases: 4. This CDR3 comprises 13 residues.

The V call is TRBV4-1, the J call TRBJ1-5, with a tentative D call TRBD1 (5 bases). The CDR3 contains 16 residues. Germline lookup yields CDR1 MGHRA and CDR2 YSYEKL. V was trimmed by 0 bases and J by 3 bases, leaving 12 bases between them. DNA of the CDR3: TGCGCCAGCAGCCAAGAGGGCGGGGGGGTCAATCAGCCCCAGCATTTT. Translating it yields CASSQEGGGVNQPQHF.

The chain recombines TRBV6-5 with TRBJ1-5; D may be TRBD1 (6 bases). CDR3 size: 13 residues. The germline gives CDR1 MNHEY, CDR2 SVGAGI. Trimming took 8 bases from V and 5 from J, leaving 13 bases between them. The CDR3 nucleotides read TGTGCCAGCTATAGGACAGTTGATCAGCCCCAGCATTTT. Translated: CASYRTVDQPQHF.

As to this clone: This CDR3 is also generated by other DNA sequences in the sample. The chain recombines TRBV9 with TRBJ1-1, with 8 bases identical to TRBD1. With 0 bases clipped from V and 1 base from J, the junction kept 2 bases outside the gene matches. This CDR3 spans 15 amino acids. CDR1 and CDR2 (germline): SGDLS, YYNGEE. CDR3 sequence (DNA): TGTGCCAGCAGCGTAGTAGGACAGGGGAACACTGAAGCTTTCTTT. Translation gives CASSVVGQGNTEAFF.